This T cell receptor (beta chain) was captured by sequencing in a study of response to subunit inactivated influenza vaccine. Study-level results: Every seasonal influenza vaccination brings in few new T cells, the authors suggested.

Many counts were recorded for this clonotype. Its specificity is unknown. Each CDR3 protein is one row after TCRdb ran MiXCR on the RT-PCR reads. Of about 520,000 distinct CDR3 sequences listed, under 8.5% are singletons. The sequence was obtained from a man aged 45 to 75 who received an inactivated influenza vaccine. The sequenced sample was PBMCs from blood, obtained around 25 months after vaccination.

The CDR3 region has the DNA TGTGCCAGCAGCCATGGTACCAAAAACATTCAGTACTTC. This gives the protein CASSHGTKNIQYF. J is TRBJ2-4 and V is TRBV3-1; unclear D gene. The CDR3 contains 13 residues. Germline V gene lookup returns CDR1 LGHDT and CDR2 YNNKEL (reference sequence). Trimming cost V 3 bases and J 2 bases, with 5 bases left between them.